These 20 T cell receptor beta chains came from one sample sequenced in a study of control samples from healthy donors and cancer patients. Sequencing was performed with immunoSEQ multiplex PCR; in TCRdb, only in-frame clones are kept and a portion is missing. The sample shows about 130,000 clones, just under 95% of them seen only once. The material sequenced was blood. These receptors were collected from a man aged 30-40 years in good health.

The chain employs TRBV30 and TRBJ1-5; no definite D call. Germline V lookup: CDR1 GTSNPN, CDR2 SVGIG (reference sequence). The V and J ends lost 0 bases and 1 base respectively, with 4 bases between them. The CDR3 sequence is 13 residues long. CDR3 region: CAWSVRSNQPQHF. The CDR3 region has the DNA TGTGCCTGGAGTGTACGGAGCAATCAGCCCCAGCATTTT.

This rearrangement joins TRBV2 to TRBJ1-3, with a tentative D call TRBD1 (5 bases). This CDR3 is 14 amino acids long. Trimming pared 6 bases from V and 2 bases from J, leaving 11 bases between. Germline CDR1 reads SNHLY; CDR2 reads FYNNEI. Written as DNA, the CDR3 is TGTGCCAGCAGACCGGACATTGCTGGAAACACCATATATTTT. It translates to CASRPDIAGNTIYF.

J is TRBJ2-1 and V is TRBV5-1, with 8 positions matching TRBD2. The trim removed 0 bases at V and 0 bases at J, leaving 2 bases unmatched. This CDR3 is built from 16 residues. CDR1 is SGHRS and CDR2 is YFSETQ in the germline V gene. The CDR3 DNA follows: TGCGCCAGCAGCTTGGGACTAGCGAGCTCCTACAATGAGCAGTTCTTC. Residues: CASSLGLASSYNEQFF. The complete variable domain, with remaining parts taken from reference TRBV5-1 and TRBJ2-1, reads KAGVTQTPRYLIKTRGQQVTLSCSPISGHRSVSWYQQTPGQGLQFLFEYFSETQRNKGNFPGRFSGRQFSNSRSEMNVSTLELGDSALYLCASSLGLASSYNEQFFGPGTRLTVL.

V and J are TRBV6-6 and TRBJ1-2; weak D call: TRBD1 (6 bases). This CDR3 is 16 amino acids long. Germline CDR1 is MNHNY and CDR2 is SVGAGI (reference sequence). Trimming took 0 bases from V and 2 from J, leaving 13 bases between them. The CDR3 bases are TGTGCCAGCAGTTACTCGAGGGGGGCCGAGAACTATGGCTACACCTTC. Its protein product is CASSYSRGAENYGYTF.

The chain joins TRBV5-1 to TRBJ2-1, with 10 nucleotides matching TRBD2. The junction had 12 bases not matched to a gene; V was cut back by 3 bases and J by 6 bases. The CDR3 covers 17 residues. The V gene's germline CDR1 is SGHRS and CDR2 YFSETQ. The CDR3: CASSSKSSAGGFNEQFF. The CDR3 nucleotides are TGCGCCAGCAGCTCTAAAAGTTCAGCGGGGGGGTTCAATGAGCAGTTCTTC.

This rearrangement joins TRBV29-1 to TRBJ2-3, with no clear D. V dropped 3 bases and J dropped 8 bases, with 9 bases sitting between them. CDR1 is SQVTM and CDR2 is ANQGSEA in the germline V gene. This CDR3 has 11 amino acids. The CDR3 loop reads CSVDPDGTQYF. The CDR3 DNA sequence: TGCAGCGTTGACCCTGATGGTACGCAGTATTTT.

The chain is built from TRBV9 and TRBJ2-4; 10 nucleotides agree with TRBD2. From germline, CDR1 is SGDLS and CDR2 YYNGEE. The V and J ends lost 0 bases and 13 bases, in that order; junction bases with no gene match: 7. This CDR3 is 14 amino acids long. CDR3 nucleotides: TGTGCCAGCAGCGTAGATAGGACTAGCGGCTCCCAGTACTTC. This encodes CASSVDRTSGSQYF.

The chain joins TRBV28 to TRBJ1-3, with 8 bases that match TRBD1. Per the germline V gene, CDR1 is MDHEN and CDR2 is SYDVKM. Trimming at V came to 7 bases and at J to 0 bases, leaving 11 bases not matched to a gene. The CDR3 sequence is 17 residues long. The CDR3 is CASIPGGSLPSGNTIYF. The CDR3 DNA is TGTGCCAGCATCCCAGGGGGCAGCCTCCCCTCTGGAAACACCATATATTTT. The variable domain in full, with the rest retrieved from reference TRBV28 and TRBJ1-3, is DVKVTQSSRYLVKRTGEKVFLECVQDMDHENMFWYRQDPGLGLRLIYFSYDVKMKEKGDIPEGYSVSREKKERFSLILESASTNQTSMYLCASIPGGSLPSGNTIYFGEGSWLTVV.

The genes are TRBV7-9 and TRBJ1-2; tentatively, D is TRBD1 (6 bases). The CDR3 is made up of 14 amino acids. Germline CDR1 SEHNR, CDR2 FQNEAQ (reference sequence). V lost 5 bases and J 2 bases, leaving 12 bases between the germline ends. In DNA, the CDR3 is TGTGCCAGCAGCCCAGGGGCGGAAAACTATGGCTACACCTTC. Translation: CASSPGAENYGYTF.

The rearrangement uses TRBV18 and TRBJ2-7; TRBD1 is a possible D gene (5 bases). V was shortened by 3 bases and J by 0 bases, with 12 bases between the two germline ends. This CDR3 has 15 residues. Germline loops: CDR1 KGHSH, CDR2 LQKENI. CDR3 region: CASSPNRTPSYEQYF. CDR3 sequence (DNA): TGTGCCAGCTCACCTAACCGGACACCCTCCTACGAGCAGTACTTC. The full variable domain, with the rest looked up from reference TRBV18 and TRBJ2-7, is NAGVMQNPRHLVRRRGQEARLRCSPMKGHSHVYWYRQLPEEGLKFMVYLQKENIIDESGMPKERFSAEFPKEGPSILRIQQVVRGDSAAYFCASSPNRTPSYEQYFGPGTRLTVT.

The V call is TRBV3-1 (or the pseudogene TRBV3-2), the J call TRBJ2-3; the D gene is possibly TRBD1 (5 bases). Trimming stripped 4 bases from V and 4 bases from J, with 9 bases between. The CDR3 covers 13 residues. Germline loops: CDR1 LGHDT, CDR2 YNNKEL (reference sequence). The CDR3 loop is CASSRGRADTQYF. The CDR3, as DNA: TGTGCCAGCAGCCGTGGCAGGGCAGATACGCAGTATTTT.

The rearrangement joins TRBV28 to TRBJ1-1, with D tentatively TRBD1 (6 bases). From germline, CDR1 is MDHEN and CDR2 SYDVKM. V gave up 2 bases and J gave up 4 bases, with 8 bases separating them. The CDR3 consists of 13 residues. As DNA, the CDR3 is TGTGCCAGCAGTTTAACAGGGTTCACTGAAGCTTTCTTT. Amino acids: CASSLTGFTEAFF.

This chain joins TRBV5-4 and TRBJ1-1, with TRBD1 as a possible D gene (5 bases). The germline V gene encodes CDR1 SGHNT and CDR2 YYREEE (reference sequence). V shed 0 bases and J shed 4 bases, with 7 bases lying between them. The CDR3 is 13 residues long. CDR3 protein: CASSLGGSTEAFF. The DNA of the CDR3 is TGTGCCAGCAGCTTGGGGGGGAGCACTGAAGCTTTCTTT.

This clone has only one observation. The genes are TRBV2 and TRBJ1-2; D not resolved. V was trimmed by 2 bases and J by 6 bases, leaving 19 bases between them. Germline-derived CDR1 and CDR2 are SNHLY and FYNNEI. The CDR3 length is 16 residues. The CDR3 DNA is TGTGCCAGCAGTGAATATAGTACCGCGGGCGCAAATGGCTACACCTTC. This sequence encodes CASSEYSTAGANGYTF.

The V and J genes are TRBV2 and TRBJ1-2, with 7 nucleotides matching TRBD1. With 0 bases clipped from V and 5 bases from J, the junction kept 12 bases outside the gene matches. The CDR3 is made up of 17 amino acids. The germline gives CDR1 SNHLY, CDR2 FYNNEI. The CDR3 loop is CASSEALLRQGRYGYTF. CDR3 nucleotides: TGTGCCAGCAGTGAAGCCCTCCTTCGACAGGGAAGGTATGGCTACACCTTC.

The CDR3 nucleotides are TGTGCCAGCAGTTACGACAGGGCGAGCTCCTACGAGCAGTACTTC. Protein sequence: CASSYDRASSYEQYF. J is TRBJ2-7 and V is TRBV6-5; 7 bases match TRBD1. The CDR3 consists of 15 residues. With V trimmed by 2 bases and J by 0 bases, 4 bases remained unmatched. The V gene's germline CDR1 is MNHEY and CDR2 SVGAGI.

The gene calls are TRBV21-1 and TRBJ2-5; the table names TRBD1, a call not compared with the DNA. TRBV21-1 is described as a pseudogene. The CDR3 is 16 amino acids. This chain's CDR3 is CASSKVLEVGDRGHYF. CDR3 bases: TGTGCCAGCAGCAAAGTTCTGGAAGTGGGTGACAGGGGGCACTACTTC.

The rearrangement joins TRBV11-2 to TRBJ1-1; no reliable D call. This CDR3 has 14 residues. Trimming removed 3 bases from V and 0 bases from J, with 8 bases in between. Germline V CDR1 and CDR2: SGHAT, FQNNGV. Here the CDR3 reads CASSFGIMNTEAFF. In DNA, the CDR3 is TGTGCCAGCAGCTTCGGGATCATGAACACTGAAGCTTTCTTT.

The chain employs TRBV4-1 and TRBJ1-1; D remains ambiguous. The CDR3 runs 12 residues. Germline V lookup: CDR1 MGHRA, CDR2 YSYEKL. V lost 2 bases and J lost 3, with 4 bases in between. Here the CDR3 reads CASSQSYTEAFF. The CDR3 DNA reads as TGCGCCAGCAGCCAAAGTTACACTGAAGCTTTCTTT.

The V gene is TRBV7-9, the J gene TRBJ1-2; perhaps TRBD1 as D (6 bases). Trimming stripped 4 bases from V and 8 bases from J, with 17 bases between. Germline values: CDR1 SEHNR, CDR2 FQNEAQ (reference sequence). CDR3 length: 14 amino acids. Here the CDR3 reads CASSSAEDRKGYTF. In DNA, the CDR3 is TGTGCCAGCAGCTCCGCGGAGGACAGAAAAGGCTACACCTTC.